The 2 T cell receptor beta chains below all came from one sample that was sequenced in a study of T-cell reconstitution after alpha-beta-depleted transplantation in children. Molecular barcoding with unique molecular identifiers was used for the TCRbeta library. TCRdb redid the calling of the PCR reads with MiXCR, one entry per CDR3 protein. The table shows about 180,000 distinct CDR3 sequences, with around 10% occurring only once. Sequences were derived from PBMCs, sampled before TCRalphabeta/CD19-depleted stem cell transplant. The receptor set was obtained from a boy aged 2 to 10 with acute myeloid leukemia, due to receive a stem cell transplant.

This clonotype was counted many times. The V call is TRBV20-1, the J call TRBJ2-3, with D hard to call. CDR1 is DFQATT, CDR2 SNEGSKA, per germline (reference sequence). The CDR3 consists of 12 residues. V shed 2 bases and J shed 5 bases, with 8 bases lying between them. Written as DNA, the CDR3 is TGCAGTGCTAGAACCCACGGAGATACGCAGTATTTT. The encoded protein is CSARTHGDTQYF.

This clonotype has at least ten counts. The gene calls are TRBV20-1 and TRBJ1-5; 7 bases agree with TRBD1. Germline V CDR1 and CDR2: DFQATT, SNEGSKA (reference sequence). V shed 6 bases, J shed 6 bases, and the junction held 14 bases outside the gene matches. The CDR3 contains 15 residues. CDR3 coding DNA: TGCAGTGCCTCCCCATACAGGGGACGAAGTCAGCCCCAGCATTTT. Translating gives CSASPYRGRSQPQHF.